This section outlines one T cell receptor beta chain sequence together with its context. Its target is unknown. For the second PCR, which ran for 7 to 11 cycles, a sample-barcoded 5' primer and a J-beta primer mix were used. TCRdb passed the 5' RACE reads through MiXCR, listing each CDR3 protein once. The sample holds more than 900,000 distinct CDR3 sequences, just under 30% seen once. This entry belongs to a study of blood T cells in healthy people across ages. General study points: Older age coincided with a roughly linear decline in TCR beta diversity per million T cells.

The data also belong to a second study, concerning T cells of mothers and their children. This second report adds: There were no persistent microchimeric T cell clones detected.

The sequenced sample was blood. The TCR sequence derives from a woman in her forties in good health.

The CDR3 reads CASSYESQQETQYF. CDR3 sequence (DNA): TGTGCCAGCAGTTACGAGTCTCAGCAAGAGACCCAGTACTTC. The genes are TRBV6-6 and TRBJ2-5; no firm D call. Germline values: CDR1 MNHNY, CDR2 SVGAGI (reference sequence). The CDR3 runs 14 residues. Trimming removed 2 bases from V and 2 bases from J, with 9 bases in between.